The source of this T cell receptor (beta chain) is a study of early T cells in non-severe SARS-CoV-2 infection. About the research overall: The chains were unpaired, and the sequenced material was bulk RNA from unsorted whole blood.

The CDR3 extends over 15 amino acids. Per germline, CDR1 GTSNPN and CDR2 SVGIG (reference sequence). V lost 2 bases and J lost 7; bases outside the gene matches: 11. Points from the study as a whole: Reliance on VDJdb matching favored anti-spike CD8 responses; private and CD4 specificities were missed.

This clonotype has at least ten counts. Its antigen is not identified. One entry per CDR3 protein results from TCRdb running MiXCR on the 5' RACE reads. The data contain around 68,000 distinct CDR3 sequences, 10% to 15% of them singletons. J is TRBJ2-1 and V is TRBV30; 7 bases are a match to TRBD2. The sequence came from an adult who was a healthcare worker with PCR-confirmed SARS-CoV-2 infection or an uninfected control (not recorded which). Sequencing was performed on whole blood, taken at baseline. The CDR3 nucleotides read TGTGCCTGGAGTCCGGGCGCGGGAGCACTGAATGAGCAGTTCTTC. It codes for CAWSPGAGALNEQFF.